This TCR beta chain is from a study of identifying expanded T cells in peripheral blood. Regarding this clone: Antigen: not known.

The study, taken as a whole, reports: Clone count variance between roughly two-week samples rose with total template count. Technical replicates showed about 1.2 changed clones; around two weeks approximately 15; four weeks 19.

Per germline, CDR1 DFQATT and CDR2 SNEGSKA (reference sequence). The CDR3 spans 10 residues. The V gene lost 5 bases and the J gene lost 9 bases, with 11 bases spanning the gap. Sequenced by immunoSEQ multiplex PCR; TCRdb stores in-frame clones only, minus some. The sample lists tens of thousands of clones, around 89% occurring once. Healthy donors had no documented immune events, such as infections, while sampled. The TCR originated in a person aged 18-70 years in good health. The sample taken for sequencing was blood. The chain couples TRBV20-1 to TRBJ2-7; D gene uncertain. DNA of the CDR3: TGCAGTGCTTGCGGTCTGGGGCAGTACTTC. It specifies CSACGLGQYF.